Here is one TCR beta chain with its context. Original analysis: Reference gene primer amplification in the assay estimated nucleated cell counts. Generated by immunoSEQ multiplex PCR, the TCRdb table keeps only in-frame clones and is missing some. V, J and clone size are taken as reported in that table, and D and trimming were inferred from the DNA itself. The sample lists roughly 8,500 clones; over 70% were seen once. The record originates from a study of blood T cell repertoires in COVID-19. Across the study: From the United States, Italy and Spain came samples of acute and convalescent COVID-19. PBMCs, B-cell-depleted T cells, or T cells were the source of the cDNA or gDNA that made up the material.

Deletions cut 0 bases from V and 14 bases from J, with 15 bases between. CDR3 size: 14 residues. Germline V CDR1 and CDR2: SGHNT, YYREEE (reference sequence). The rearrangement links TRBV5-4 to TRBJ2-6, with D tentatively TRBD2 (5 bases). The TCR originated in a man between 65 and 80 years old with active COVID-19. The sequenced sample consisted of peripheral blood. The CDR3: CASSLAGVPLFLTF. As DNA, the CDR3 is TGTGCCAGCAGCTTGGCCGGGGTTCCACTCTTCCTGACTTTC.